This entry is about one TCR beta chain. Its antigen is still unknown. The data were produced by immunoSEQ multiplex PCR, yet TCRdb's version contains in-frame clones alone and is incomplete. The table shows approximately 110,000 clones, with 80% to 90% occurring only once. The data are from a study of T cell responses to AZD1222 COVID-19 vaccine. Study-level results: Epitopes outside B.1.351 and B.1.1.7 mutated regions reportedly drew nearly half of spike TCRs. Clonal diversity may have been underestimated, and the donors were mostly white British, with more females than males.

Unmatched junction bases numbered 3, after V lost 5 bases and J lost 2 bases. Per the germline V gene, CDR1 is MNHEY and CDR2 is SVGAGI. This CDR3 region has 14 residues. This sequence originates from an adult in good health. This sample comprised peripheral blood, obtained on day 0 of AZD1222 vaccination. The chain links TRBV6-5 to TRBJ1-5; 7 bases are a match to TRBD1. The CDR3 coding sequence is TGTGCCAGCAGTCTAGGACAGGGCAATCAGCCCCAGCATTTT. This encodes CASSLGQGNQPQHF.